These 14 T cell receptor beta chains were sequenced from one sample in a study of spatial heterogeneity in lung cancer. Overall study findings and caveats: Tumor mutation counts were tracked by expanded intratumoral alpha and beta TCR counts.

The time point denotes: sample taken at primary tumor resection. These receptors' antigens are unknown. TCRdb passed the 5' RACE reads through MiXCR, listing each CDR3 protein once. The data hold 9,000 to 13,000 distinct CDR3 sequences, with 9.5% to 13% observed a single time. The source material was lung tumor tissue, sampled at surgery. These receptors were taken from a female donor with early-stage non-small cell lung cancer.

This clonotype is deemed medium-sized. V usage is TRBV6-1 and J usage is TRBJ1-4; perhaps TRBD1 as D (6 bases). The germline gives CDR1 MNHNS, CDR2 SASEGT. V was clipped by 6 bases and J by 7 bases, with 15 bases between them. This CDR3 contains 14 residues. The DNA for the CDR3 is TGTGCCAGCAGCAGGGGCGGTGAACGTGAAAAACTGTTTTTT. This codes for CASSRGGEREKLFF.

This clonotype was counted ten times or more. The chain links TRBV20-1 to TRBJ2-3, with TRBD2 as a possible D gene (5 bases). Germline CDR1 DFQATT, CDR2 SNEGSKA (reference sequence). The CDR3 consists of 13 residues. Between the trimmed V and J ends, which lost 5 bases and 3 bases, there was a span of 12 bases. In nucleotides, the CDR3 is TGCAGTGCTGGAACTACGGGGACAGATACGCAGTATTTT. Translation: CSAGTTGTDTQYF.

This sequence joins TRBV19 and TRBJ2-5; 9 bases fit TRBD1. This CDR3 comprises 14 residues. V shed 7 bases, J shed 4 bases, and the junction held 7 bases outside the gene matches. Germline CDR1 LNHDA, CDR2 SQIVND (reference sequence). The CDR3 is CASTQTGGRETQYF. DNA for the CDR3: TGTGCCAGTACCCAAACAGGGGGCAGAGAGACCCAGTACTTC.

The rearrangement uses TRBV6-5 and TRBJ2-7, with TRBD2 matching over 8 bases. The junction had 6 bases not matched to a gene; V was cut back by 2 bases and J by 3 bases. CDR3 length: 15 residues. Germline lookup yields CDR1 MNHEY and CDR2 SVGAGI. The CDR3: CASSYLPGGDYEQYF. In DNA form, the CDR3 reads TGTGCCAGCAGTTACCTTCCCGGGGGGGACTACGAGCAGTACTTC.

The gene calls are TRBV12-5 and TRBJ2-2, with TRBD2 matching over 7 bases. Trimming at V came to 6 bases and at J to 3 bases, leaving 13 bases not matched to a gene. Germline V gene sequence: CDR1 LGHNT, CDR2 FRNRAP. The CDR3 is 17 amino acids. CDR3 loop: CASGLRDYTRDTGELFF. In DNA form, the CDR3 reads TGTGCTAGTGGCCTCCGGGACTACACCCGAGACACCGGGGAGCTGTTTTTT.

V is TRBV20-1 and J is TRBJ1-1; D ambiguous. Trimming left V 2 bases short and J 2 bases short, with 6 bases between. Germline V lookup: CDR1 DFQATT, CDR2 SNEGSKA (reference sequence). The CDR3 is made up of 12 amino acids. The CDR3 DNA follows: TGCAGTGCTAGACAGGCTAACACTGAAGCTTTCTTT. Translating gives CSARQANTEAFF.

This clonotype was seen repeatedly, ten times or more. The genes are TRBV5-1 and TRBJ2-2; D call uncertain. V dropped 0 bases and J dropped 4 bases, with 10 bases sitting between them. CDR1 is SGHRS, CDR2 YFSETQ, per germline. The CDR3 spans 15 residues. The CDR3 loop reads CASSLAGTTTGELFF. For the CDR3, the DNA is TGCGCCAGCAGCTTGGCCGGAACGACCACCGGGGAGCTGTTTTTT.

This clonotype was seen ten or more times. V gene TRBV6-6 combines with J gene TRBJ2-5; D uncertain. The CDR3 length is 11 residues. Germline CDR1 reads MNHNY; CDR2 reads SVGAGI (reference sequence). V lost 6 bases, J lost 3 bases, and 5 bases lay in between. The CDR3 DNA reads as TGTGCCAGCAGCCGAAAAGAGACCCAGTACTTC. Encoded protein: CASSRKETQYF.

This clonotype was recorded at least ten times. The CDR3 DNA is TGCAGTGCTAGAGATGGGGGGAAAGAGACCCAGTACTTC. Residues: CSARDGGKETQYF. This chain joins TRBV20-1 and TRBJ2-5, with a possible D match to TRBD2 (6 bases). Germline lookup yields CDR1 DFQATT and CDR2 SNEGSKA (reference sequence). This CDR3 is built from 13 residues. V lost 0 bases to trimming and J lost 3 bases, with 8 bases between them.

The gene calls are TRBV29-1 and TRBJ2-5, with D hard to call. Germline assignment: CDR1 SQVTM and CDR2 ANQGSEA. Trimming shortened V by 5 bases and J by 5 bases, and 9 bases separated the two germline ends. The CDR3 contains 11 residues. CDR3 in DNA: TGCAGCGTTAGGGTTGGGGAGACCCAGTACTTC. Residues: CSVRVGETQYF.

The V call is TRBV6-1, the J call TRBJ2-7, with 8 bases that match TRBD1. The length of the CDR3 is 14 residues. The V and J ends lost 9 bases and 3 bases, in that order; junction bases with no gene match: 10. Germline V gene sequence: CDR1 MNHNS, CDR2 SASEGT. The CDR3 sequence is CASTEGQGNYEQYF. CDR3 nucleotides: TGTGCCAGTACAGAAGGACAGGGCAACTACGAGCAGTACTTC.

A word on this clonotype: Just one base apart from a much larger clone, this may be a read error. V and J are TRBV20-1 and TRBJ1-1, with 12 bases aligning to TRBD1. This CDR3 comprises 14 residues. Germline V gene data show CDR1 as DFQATT and CDR2 as SNEGSKA (reference sequence). CDR3 nucleotides: TGCAGTGCTAGATTGGGACAGGGGGCGGATGAAACTTTCTTT. It specifies CSARLGQGADETFF.

In its sample, this clonotype was seen many times. The chain joins TRBV11-2 to TRBJ2-5; 8 positions match TRBD2. Germline-derived CDR1 and CDR2 are SGHAT and FQNNGV. CDR3 length: 18 amino acids. J lost 1 base, V lost 5 bases, and 15 bases had no gene match. The DNA of the CDR3 is TGTGCCAGCAGCCCCCGAAACGTAGCGGGGAGTCGCCAAGAGACCCAGTACTTC. Its protein product is CASSPRNVAGSRQETQYF. The variable domain in full, with the rest retrieved from reference TRBV11-2 and TRBJ2-5, is EAGVAQSPRYKIIEKRQSVAFWCNPISGHATLYWYQQILGQGPKLLIQFQNNGVVDDSQLPKDRFSAERLKGVDSTLKIQPAKLEDSAVYLCASSPRNVAGSRQETQYFGPGTRLLVL.

This sequence joins TRBV20-1 and TRBJ1-2, with a tentative D call TRBD1 (6 bases). There are 13 residues in the CDR3. V was pared by 1 base and J by 4 bases, with 10 bases between. Germline values: CDR1 DFQATT, CDR2 SNEGSKA (reference sequence). This CDR3 is CSARAGDGYGYTF. The DNA of the CDR3 is TGCAGTGCTAGAGCAGGGGACGGCTATGGCTACACCTTC.